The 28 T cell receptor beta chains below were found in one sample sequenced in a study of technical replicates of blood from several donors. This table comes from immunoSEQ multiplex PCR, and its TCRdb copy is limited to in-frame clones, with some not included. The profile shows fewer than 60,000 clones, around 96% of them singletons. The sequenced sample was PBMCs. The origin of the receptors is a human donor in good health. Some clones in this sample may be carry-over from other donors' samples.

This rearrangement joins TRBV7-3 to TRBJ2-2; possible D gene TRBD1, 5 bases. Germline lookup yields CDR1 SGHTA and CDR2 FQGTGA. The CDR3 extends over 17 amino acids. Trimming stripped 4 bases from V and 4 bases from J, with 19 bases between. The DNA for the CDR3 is TGTGCCAGCAGCTCCTTACCCGGGCCTAGGGGCACCGGGGAGCTGTTTTTT. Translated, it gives CASSSLPGPRGTGELFF.

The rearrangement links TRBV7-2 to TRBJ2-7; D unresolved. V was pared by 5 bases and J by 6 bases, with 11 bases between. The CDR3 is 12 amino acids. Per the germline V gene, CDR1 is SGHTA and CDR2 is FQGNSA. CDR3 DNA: TGTGCCAGCAGCACCCCCGGCGGCGAGCAGTACTTC. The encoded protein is CASSTPGGEQYF.

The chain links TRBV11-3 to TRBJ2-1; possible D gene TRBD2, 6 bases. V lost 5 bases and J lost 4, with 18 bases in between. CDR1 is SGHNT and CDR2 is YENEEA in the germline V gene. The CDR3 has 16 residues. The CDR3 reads CASSPSPGLTYNEQFF. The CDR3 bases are TGTGCCAGCAGCCCGAGCCCGGGACTCACGTACAATGAGCAGTTCTTC.

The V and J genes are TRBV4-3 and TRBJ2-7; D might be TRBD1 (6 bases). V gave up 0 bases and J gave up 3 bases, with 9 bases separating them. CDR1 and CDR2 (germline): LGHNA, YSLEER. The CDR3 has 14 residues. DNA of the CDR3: TGCGCCAGCAGCCAAGACCAAGGGGGCTACGAGCAGTACTTC. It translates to CASSQDQGGYEQYF.

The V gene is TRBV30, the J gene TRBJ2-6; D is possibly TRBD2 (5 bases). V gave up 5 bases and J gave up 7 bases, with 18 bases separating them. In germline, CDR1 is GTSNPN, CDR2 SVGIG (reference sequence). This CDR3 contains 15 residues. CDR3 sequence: CAWSPGVGRANVLTF. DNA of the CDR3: TGTGCCTGGTCGCCCGGGGTAGGGCGAGCCAACGTCCTGACTTTC.

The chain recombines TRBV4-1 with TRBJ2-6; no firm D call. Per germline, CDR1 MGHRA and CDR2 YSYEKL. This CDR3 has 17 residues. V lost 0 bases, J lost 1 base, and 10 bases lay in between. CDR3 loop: CASSQERRVSGANVLTF. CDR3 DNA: TGCGCCAGCAGCCAAGAACGCCGGGTTTCTGGGGCCAACGTCCTGACTTTC.

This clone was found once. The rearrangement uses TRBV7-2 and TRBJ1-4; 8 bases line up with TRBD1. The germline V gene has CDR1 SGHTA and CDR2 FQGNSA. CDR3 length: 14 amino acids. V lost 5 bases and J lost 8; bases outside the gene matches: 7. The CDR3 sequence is CASSPGGPGEKLFF. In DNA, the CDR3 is TGTGCCAGCAGCCCAGGGGGCCCCGGGGAAAAACTGTTTTTT.

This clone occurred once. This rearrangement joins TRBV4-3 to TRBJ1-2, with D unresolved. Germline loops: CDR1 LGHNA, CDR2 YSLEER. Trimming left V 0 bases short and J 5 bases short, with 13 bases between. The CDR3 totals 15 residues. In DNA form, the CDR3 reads TGCGCCAGCAGCCAAGATAGGCTCCAGCGGTATGGCTACACCTTC. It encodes CASSQDRLQRYGYTF.

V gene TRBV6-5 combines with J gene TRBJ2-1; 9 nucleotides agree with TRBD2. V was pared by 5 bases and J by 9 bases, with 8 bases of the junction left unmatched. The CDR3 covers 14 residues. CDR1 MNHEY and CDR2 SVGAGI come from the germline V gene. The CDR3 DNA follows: TGTGCCAGCAGTAAGACTAGCGGAGGGGGTGAGCAGTTCTTC. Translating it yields CASSKTSGGGEQFF.

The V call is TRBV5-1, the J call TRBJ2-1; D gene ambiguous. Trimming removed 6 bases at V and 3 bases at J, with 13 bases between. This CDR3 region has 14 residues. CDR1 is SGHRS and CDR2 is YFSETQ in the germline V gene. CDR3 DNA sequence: TGCGCCAGCAATCTTGGTACGGGCTACAATGAGCAGTTCTTC. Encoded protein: CASNLGTGYNEQFF.

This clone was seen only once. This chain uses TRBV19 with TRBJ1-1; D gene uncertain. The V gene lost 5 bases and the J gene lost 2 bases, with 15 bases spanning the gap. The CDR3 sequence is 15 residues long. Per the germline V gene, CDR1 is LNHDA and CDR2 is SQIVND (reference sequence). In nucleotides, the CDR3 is TGTGCCAGTAGTCCAATGAGTTTGGGCAACACTGAAGCTTTCTTT. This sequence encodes CASSPMSLGNTEAFF. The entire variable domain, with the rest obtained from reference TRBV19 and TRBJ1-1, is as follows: DGGITQSPKYLFRKEGQNVTLSCEQNLNHDAMYWYRQDPGQGLRLIYYSQIVNDFQKGDIAEGYSVSREKKESFPLTVTSAQKNPTAFYLCASSPMSLGNTEAFFGQGTRLTVV.

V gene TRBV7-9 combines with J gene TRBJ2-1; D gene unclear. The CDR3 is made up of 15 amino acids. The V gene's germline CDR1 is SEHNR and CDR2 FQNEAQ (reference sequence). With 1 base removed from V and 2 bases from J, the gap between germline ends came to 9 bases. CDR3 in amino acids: CASSLGAGAYNEQFF. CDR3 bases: TGTGCCAGCAGCTTAGGAGCAGGTGCCTACAATGAGCAGTTCTTC.

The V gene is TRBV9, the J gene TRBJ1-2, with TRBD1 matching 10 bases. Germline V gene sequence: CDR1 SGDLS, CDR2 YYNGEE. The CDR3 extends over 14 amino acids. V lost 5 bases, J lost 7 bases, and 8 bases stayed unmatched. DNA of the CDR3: TGTGCCAGCAGGGGGGGACAGGGGATGTCTGGCTACACCTTC. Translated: CASRGGQGMSGYTF.

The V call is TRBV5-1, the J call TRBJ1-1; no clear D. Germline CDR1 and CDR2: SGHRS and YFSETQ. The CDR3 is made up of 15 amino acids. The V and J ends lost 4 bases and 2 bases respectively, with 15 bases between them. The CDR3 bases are TGCGCCAGCAGCCTGGACGGCCGAGGAAACACTGAAGCTTTCTTT. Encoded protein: CASSLDGRGNTEAFF.

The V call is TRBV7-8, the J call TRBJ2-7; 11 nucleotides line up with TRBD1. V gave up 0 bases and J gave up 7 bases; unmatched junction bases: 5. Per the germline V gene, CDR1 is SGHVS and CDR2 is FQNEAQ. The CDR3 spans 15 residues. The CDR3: CASSLARTGGREQYF. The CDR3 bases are TGTGCCAGCAGCTTAGCGCGGACAGGGGGCCGGGAGCAGTACTTC.

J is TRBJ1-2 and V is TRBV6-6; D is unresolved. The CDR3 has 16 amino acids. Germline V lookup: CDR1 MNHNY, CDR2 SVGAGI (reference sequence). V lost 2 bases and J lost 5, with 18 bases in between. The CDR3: CASSYTSGANWYGYTF. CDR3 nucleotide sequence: TGTGCCAGCAGTTACACCAGTGGAGCTAATTGGTATGGCTACACCTTC.

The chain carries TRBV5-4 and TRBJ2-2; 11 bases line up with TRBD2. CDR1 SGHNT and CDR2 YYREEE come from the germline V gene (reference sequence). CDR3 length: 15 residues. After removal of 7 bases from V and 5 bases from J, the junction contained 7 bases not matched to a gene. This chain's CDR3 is CASYPGTSGTGELFF. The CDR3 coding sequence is TGTGCCAGCTACCCCGGGACTAGCGGTACCGGGGAGCTGTTTTTT. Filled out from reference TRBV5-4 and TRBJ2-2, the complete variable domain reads ETGVTQSPTHLIKTRGQQVTLRCSSQSGHNTVSWYQQALGQGPQFIFQYYREEENGRGNFPPRFSGLQFPNYSSELNVNALELDDSALYLCASYPGTSGTGELFFGEGSRLTVL.

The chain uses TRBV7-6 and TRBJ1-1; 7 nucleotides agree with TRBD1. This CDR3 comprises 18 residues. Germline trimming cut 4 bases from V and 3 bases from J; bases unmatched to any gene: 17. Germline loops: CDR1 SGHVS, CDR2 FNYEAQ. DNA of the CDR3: TGTGCCAGCAGCTCCCCGACAGGGAAGGAGGGGATTGACACTGAAGCTTTCTTT. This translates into CASSSPTGKEGIDTEAFF. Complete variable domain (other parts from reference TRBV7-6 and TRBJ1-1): GAGVSQSPRYKVTKRGQDVALRCDPISGHVSLYWYRQALGQGPEFLTYFNYEAQQDKSGLPNDRFSAERPEGSISTLTIQRTEQRDSAMYRCASSSPTGKEGIDTEAFFGQGTRLTVV.

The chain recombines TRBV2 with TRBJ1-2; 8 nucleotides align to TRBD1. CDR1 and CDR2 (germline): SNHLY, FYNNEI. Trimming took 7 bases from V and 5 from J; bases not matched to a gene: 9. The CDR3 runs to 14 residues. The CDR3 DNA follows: TGTGCCAGCAAGGTCCCGGGACAGGTATATGGCTACACCTTC. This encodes CASKVPGQVYGYTF.

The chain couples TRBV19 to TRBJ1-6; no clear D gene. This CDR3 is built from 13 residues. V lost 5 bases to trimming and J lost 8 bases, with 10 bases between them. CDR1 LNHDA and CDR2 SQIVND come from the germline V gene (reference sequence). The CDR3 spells CASSAMGDSPLHF. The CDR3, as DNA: TGTGCCAGTAGTGCCATGGGAGATTCACCCCTCCACTTT.

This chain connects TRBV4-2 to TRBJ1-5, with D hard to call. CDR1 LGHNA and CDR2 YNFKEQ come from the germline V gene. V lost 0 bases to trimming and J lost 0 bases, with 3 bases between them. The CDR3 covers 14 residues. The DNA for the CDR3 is TGTGCCAGCAGCCAAGATATTAGCAATCAGCCCCAGCATTTT. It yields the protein CASSQDISNQPQHF.

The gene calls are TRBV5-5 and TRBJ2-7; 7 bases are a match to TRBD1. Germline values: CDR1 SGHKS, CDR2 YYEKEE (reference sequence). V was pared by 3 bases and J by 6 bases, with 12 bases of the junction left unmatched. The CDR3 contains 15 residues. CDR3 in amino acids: CASSSGSGTEAEQYF. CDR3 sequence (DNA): TGTGCCAGCAGCTCCGGATCCGGGACAGAGGCCGAGCAGTACTTC.

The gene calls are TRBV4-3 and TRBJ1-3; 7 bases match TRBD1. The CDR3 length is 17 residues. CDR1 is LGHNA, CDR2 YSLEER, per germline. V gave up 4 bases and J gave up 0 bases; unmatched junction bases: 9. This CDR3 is CASSPRGQQNSGNTIYF. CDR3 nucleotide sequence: TGCGCCAGCAGCCCCCGGGGACAGCAGAACTCTGGAAACACCATATATTTT.

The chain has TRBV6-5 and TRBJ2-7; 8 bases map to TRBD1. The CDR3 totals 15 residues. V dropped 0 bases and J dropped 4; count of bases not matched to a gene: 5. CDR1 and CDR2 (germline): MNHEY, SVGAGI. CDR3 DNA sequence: TGTGCCAGCAGTTACTCAAGGACAGGGACTTACGAGCAGTACTTC. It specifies CASSYSRTGTYEQYF.

CDR3 nucleotides: TGTGCCAGCAGCTTCCCGGGACAGGGGTATTACGAGCAGTACTTC. Protein sequence: CASSFPGQGYYEQYF. The rearrangement links TRBV7-9 to TRBJ2-7; TRBD1 matches 10 bases. The trim removed 3 bases at V and 4 bases at J, leaving 6 bases unmatched. The CDR3 has 15 amino acids. Germline V CDR1 and CDR2: SEHNR, FQNEAQ (reference sequence).

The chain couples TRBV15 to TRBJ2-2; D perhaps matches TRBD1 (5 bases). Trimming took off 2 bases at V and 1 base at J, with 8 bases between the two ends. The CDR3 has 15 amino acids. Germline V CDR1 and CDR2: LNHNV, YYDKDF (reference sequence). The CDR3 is CATSRLTGNTGELFF. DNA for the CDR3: TGTGCCACCAGCAGACTAACAGGGAACACCGGGGAGCTGTTTTTT.

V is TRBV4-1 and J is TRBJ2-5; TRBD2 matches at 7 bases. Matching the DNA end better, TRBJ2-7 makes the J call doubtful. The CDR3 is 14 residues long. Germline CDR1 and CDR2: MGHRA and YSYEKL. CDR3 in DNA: TGCGCCAGCAGCCCCTCAACTAGCGTTAACGAGCAGTACTTC. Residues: CASSPSTSVNEQYF.

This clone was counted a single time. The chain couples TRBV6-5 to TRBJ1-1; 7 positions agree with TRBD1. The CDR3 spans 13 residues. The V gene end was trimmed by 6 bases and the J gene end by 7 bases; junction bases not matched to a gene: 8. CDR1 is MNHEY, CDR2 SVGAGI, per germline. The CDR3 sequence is CASSRQGKVEAFF. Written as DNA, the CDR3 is TGTGCCAGCAGCCGACAGGGAAAGGTTGAAGCTTTCTTT.